The present T cell receptor (beta chain) was sequenced within a study of blood T cell repertoires in COVID-19. Background on the study: COVID-19 samples from acute and convalescent phases originated in the United States, Italy and Spain. In each case, the material was cDNA or gDNA derived from T cells, B-cell-depleted T cells, or PBMCs.

This CDR3 comprises 15 residues. Germline V gene sequence: CDR1 LNHDA, CDR2 SQIVND (reference sequence). The V end lost 5 bases, the J end lost 4 bases, and 17 bases lay between the germline ends. The sample holds one count of this clone. Original analysis: Quantification of nucleated cells was approximated via reference gene primer amplification. The data were produced by immunoSEQ multiplex PCR, yet TCRdb's version contains in-frame clones alone and is incomplete. That table furnishes V, J and clone size, whereas the DNA furnished D and trimming. The sample carries roughly 250,000 clones, around 84% recorded once.

This chain uses TRBV19 with TRBJ1-2; possibly TRBD1 for D (6 bases). Sequencing used peripheral blood. The receptor's source is a man aged 40-49 years with acute or convalescent COVID-19. The CDR3 here is CASSSDSLYLYGYTF. The CDR3 coding sequence is TGTGCCAGTAGTTCGGACAGCCTATACCTCTATGGCTACACCTTC.